This TCR beta chain is drawn from a study of T cells in Graves' hyperthyroidism and ophthalmopathy. CDR3 length: 16 amino acids. V dropped 3 bases and J dropped 3 bases, with 17 bases sitting between them. CDR1 is SGDLS, CDR2 YYNGEE, per germline. Using RNA transcripts as the source, TCR beta CDR3 regions were amplified. In the first-round RT-PCR of the TCR CDR3, the HTBI primer set was used. TCRdb independently ran MiXCR on the multiplex PCR reads; one entry per CDR3 protein. This table has around 610,000 distinct CDR3 sequences, 14% to 15% appearing once. This TCR derives from a woman in her thirties or forties with Graves' ophthalmopathy. The specimen sequenced was blood. This rearrangement joins TRBV9 to TRBJ2-3; D may be TRBD1 (8 bases). CDR3 sequence: CASSGNRGRATDTQYF. For the CDR3, the DNA is TGTGCCAGCAGCGGGAACAGGGGGAGGGCAACAGATACGCAGTATTTT. Combining the CDR3 with reference TRBV9 and TRBJ2-3 gives the whole variable domain DSGVTQTPKHLITATGQRVTLRCSPRSGDLSVYWYQQSLDQGLQFLIQYYNGEERAKGNILERFSAQQFPDLHSELNLSSLELGDSALYFCASSGNRGRATDTQYFGPGTRLTVL.